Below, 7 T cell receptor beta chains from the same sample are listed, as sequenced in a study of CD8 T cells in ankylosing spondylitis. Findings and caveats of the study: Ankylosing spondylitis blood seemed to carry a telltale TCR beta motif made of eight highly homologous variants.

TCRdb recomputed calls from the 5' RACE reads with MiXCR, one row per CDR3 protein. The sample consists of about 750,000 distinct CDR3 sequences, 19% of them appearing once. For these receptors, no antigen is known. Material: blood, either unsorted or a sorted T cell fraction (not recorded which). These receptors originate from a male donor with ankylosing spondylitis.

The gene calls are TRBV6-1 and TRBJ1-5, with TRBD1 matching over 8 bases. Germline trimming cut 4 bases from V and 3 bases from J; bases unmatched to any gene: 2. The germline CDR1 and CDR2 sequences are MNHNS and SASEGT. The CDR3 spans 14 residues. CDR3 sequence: CASSVDRDNQPQHF. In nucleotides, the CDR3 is TGTGCCAGCAGTGTGGACAGGGACAATCAGCCCCAGCATTTT.

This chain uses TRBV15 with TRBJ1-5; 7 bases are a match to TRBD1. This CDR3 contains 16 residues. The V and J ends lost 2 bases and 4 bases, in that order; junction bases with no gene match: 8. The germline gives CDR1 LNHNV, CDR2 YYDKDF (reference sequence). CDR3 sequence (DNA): TGTGCCACCAGCAGAATAACAGGGGCCCTTAATCAGCCCCAGCATTTT. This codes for CATSRITGALNQPQHF.

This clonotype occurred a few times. CDR3 sequence (DNA): TGCAGCGTTGATACAGCTAGTGAAGCTTTCTTT. It translates to CSVDTASEAFF. The rearrangement uses TRBV29-1 and TRBJ1-1; D call uncertain. V shed 3 bases and J shed 7 bases, with 9 bases lying between them. The germline V gene has CDR1 SQVTM and CDR2 ANQGSEA. This CDR3 region has 11 residues.

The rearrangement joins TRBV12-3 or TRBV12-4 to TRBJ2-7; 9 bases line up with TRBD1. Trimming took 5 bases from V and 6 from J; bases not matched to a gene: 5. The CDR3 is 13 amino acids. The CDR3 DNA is TGTGCCAGCAGTGCAAGACAGGGGGTCGAGCAGTACTTC. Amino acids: CASSARQGVEQYF.

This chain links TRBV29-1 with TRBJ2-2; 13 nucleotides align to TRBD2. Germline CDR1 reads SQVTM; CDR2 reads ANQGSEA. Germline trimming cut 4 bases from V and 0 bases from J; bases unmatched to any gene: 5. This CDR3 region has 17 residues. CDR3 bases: TGCAGCGTTGCGGGGACTAGCGGGACTTCGAACACCGGGGAGCTGTTTTTT. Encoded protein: CSVAGTSGTSNTGELFF.

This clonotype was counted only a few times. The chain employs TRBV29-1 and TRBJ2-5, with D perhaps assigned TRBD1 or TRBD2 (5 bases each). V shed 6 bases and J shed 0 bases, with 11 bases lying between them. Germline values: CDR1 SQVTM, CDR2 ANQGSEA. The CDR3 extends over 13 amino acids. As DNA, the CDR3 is TGCAGCGTGGGGCCGGGGTACCAAGAGACCCAGTACTTC. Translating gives CSVGPGYQETQYF.

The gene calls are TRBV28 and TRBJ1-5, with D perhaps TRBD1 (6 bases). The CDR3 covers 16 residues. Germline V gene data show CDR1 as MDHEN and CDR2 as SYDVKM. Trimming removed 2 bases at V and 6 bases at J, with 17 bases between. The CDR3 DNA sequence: TGTGCCAGCAGTTTACCGGACAGAAAAGGTCTTCAGCCCCAGCATTTT. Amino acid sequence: CASSLPDRKGLQPQHF.